What follows are 29 T cell receptor beta chains derived from one specimen sequenced in a study of cytomegalovirus exposure and HLA in healthy donors. Amplification used 60 Vbeta primers and 13 Jbeta primers. The method was immunoSEQ multiplex PCR; TCRdb's version includes in-frame clones alone and lacks a portion of them. Of over 100,000 clones listed, roughly 76% are singletons. Source material: PBMCs. The receptors were gathered from a middle-aged woman in good health and CMV-seropositive.

The chain joins TRBV5-1 to TRBJ1-4, with D perhaps TRBD1 (6 bases). Germline V gene sequence: CDR1 SGHRS, CDR2 YFSETQ. This CDR3 contains 14 residues. Between the trimmed V and J ends, which lost 5 bases and 6 bases, there was a span of 14 bases. CDR3 nucleotide sequence: TGCGCCAGCAGGTCGTCGGGGGGCGATGAAAAACTGTTTTTT. Amino acids: CASRSSGGDEKLFF. The complete variable domain, with remaining parts taken from reference TRBV5-1 and TRBJ1-4, reads KAGVTQTPRYLIKTRGQQVTLSCSPISGHRSVSWYQQTPGQGLQFLFEYFSETQRNKGNFPGRFSGRQFSNSRSEMNVSTLELGDSALYLCASRSSGGDEKLFFGSGTQLSVL.

The chain is built from TRBV29-1 and TRBJ1-1; 7 bases fit TRBD1. V lost 7 bases to trimming and J lost 4 bases; unmatched junction nucleotides: 12. The CDR3 has 14 amino acids. The V gene's germline CDR1 is SQVTM and CDR2 ANQGSEA. CDR3 nucleotides: TGCAGCGCCGCATGGACAGGACGGGGCACTGAAGCTTTCTTT. Its translation is CSAAWTGRGTEAFF.

The CDR3 loop is CAWSVPRLAGFEQYF. The CDR3 nucleotides read TGTGCCTGGAGTGTACCTCGGCTAGCGGGGTTCGAGCAGTACTTC. V and J are TRBV30 and TRBJ2-7; 9 bases are a match to TRBD2. Germline CDR1 and CDR2: GTSNPN and SVGIG (reference sequence). V was pared by 0 bases and J by 6 bases, with 9 bases of the junction left unmatched. The CDR3 is 15 amino acids.

The gene calls are TRBV6-6 and TRBJ1-5; maybe TRBD1 (6 bases). Trimming took off 5 bases at V and 3 bases at J, with 14 bases between the two ends. CDR3 length: 15 amino acids. Germline V lookup: CDR1 MNHNY, CDR2 SVGAGI (reference sequence). CDR3 sequence reads: CASSGYRDNNQPQHF. CDR3 DNA sequence: TGTGCCAGCAGTGGTTACCGGGACAACAATCAGCCCCAGCATTTT.

The rearrangement links TRBV30 to TRBJ2-7, with TRBD1 identical over 7 bases. CDR1 and CDR2 from the germline V gene are GTSNPN and SVGIG (reference sequence). CDR3 length: 12 amino acids. The junction had 6 bases not matched to a gene; V was cut back by 8 bases and J by 2 bases. The CDR3 is CARQGLAYEQYF. The CDR3 bases are TGTGCCAGACAGGGTTTAGCCTACGAGCAGTACTTC.

The chain has TRBV6-5 and TRBJ1-2; TRBD1 aligns across 7 bases. The CDR3 is 13 amino acids. CDR1 and CDR2 (germline): MNHEY, SVGAGI. Trimming removed 5 bases from V and 2 bases from J; junction bases left unmatched: 2. In nucleotides, the CDR3 is TGTGCCAGCAGTAGGGGACAGAACTATGGCTACACCTTC. Translating gives CASSRGQNYGYTF.

For the CDR3, the DNA is TGTGCCAGCAGTTACCTGCTGGGAGAAGATACGCAGTATTTT. This codes for CASSYLLGEDTQYF. The chain carries TRBV6-5 and TRBJ2-3; maybe TRBD2 (5 bases). The CDR3 is 14 residues long. CDR1 is MNHEY, CDR2 SVGAGI, per germline. The V end was cut by 2 bases, the J end by 5 bases, with 11 bases between.

The chain is built from TRBV30 and TRBJ1-6; D may be TRBD1 (5 bases). V was clipped by 3 bases and J by 10 bases, with 10 bases between them. The V gene's germline CDR1 is GTSNPN and CDR2 SVGIG (reference sequence). CDR3 length: 12 residues. The CDR3 loop reads CAWRVKGSPLHF. The CDR3 bases are TGTGCCTGGAGGGTTAAGGGGTCACCCCTCCACTTT.

The chain carries TRBV6-5 and TRBJ2-7; the D gene is possibly TRBD1 (5 bases). The V end was cut by 6 bases, the J end by 4 bases, with 19 bases between. This CDR3 has 15 amino acids. Germline V gene lookup returns CDR1 MNHEY and CDR2 SVGAGI. The CDR3: CASSDKAQGDYEQYF. CDR3 sequence (DNA): TGTGCCAGCAGCGACAAGGCCCAAGGGGATTACGAGCAGTACTTC.

The chain carries TRBV5-6 and TRBJ1-3, with 8 bases fitting TRBD1. J lost 3 bases, V lost 2 bases, and 4 bases had no gene match. Looked up from germline, CDR1 is SGHDT and CDR2 is YYEEEE. The CDR3 is 15 residues long. This CDR3 is CASSFRGLGGNTIYF. The CDR3 nucleotides read TGTGCCAGCAGCTTCAGGGGGCTCGGTGGAAACACCATATATTTT.

CDR3 amino acids: CASSLDSTNYGYTF. In DNA form, the CDR3 reads TGTGCCAGCAGCCTCGACAGTACTAACTATGGCTACACCTTC. The chain combines TRBV4-2 with TRBJ1-2; D perhaps matches TRBD1 (5 bases). Germline lookup yields CDR1 LGHNA and CDR2 YNFKEQ. Trimming took 4 bases from V and 0 from J, leaving 9 bases between them. This CDR3 spans 14 amino acids.

The rearrangement uses TRBV9 and TRBJ2-1, with D perhaps TRBD1 (6 bases). The V gene's germline CDR1 is SGDLS and CDR2 YYNGEE. Trimming removed 2 bases at V and 8 bases at J, with 20 bases between. The CDR3 has 16 residues. The CDR3 DNA is TGTGCCAGCAGCGTTACAGGGACGATGGGTGTCTATGAGCAGTTCTTC. Translated, it gives CASSVTGTMGVYEQFF.

The CDR3 DNA reads TGTGCCAGCAGCCAGGGGACTAGCGACTTCCAAGAGACCCAGTACTTC. Translated, it gives CASSQGTSDFQETQYF. V gene TRBV4-2 combines with J gene TRBJ2-5; TRBD2 matches 10 bases. After removal of 3 bases from V and 1 base from J, the junction contained 5 bases not matched to a gene. This CDR3 is 16 amino acids long. The germline V gene encodes CDR1 LGHNA and CDR2 YNFKEQ.

This clone was counted once. The chain recombines TRBV20-1 with TRBJ2-3; D is undetermined. Trimming took off 5 bases at V and 5 bases at J, with 8 bases between the two ends. Germline lookup yields CDR1 DFQATT and CDR2 SNEGSKA (reference sequence). The CDR3 spans 11 residues. CDR3 sequence (DNA): TGCAGTGCTTGGTCTAGAGATACGCAGTATTTT. Protein product: CSAWSRDTQYF.

The V gene is TRBV11-2, the J gene TRBJ2-7, with 8 bases that match TRBD1. The CDR3 contains 16 residues. Germline CDR1 reads SGHAT; CDR2 reads FQNNGV. Germline trimming cut 5 bases from V and 5 bases from J; bases unmatched to any gene: 14. DNA of the CDR3: TGTGCCAGCAGCGCCCTACCAGGGGGCGCGTTCAACGAGCAGTACTTC. Encoded protein: CASSALPGGAFNEQYF. Filled out from reference TRBV11-2 and TRBJ2-7, the complete variable domain reads EAGVAQSPRYKIIEKRQSVAFWCNPISGHATLYWYQQILGQGPKLLIQFQNNGVVDDSQLPKDRFSAERLKGVDSTLKIQPAKLEDSAVYLCASSALPGGAFNEQYFGPGTRLTVT.

This clone occurred a few times. J is TRBJ1-2 and V is TRBV5-6, with D perhaps matching TRBD1 (6 bases). This CDR3 is 15 amino acids long. The V and J ends lost 0 bases and 5 bases respectively, with 14 bases between them. Looked up from germline, CDR1 is SGHDT and CDR2 is YYEEEE. This CDR3 is CASSLGAETGYGYTF. The CDR3 nucleotides read TGTGCCAGCAGCTTGGGCGCTGAGACAGGTTATGGCTACACCTTC. Drawing the rest from reference TRBV5-6 and TRBJ1-2, the complete variable domain is DAGVTQSPTHLIKTRGQQVTLRCSPKSGHDTVSWYQQALGQGPQFIFQYYEEEERQRGNFPDRFSGHQFPNYSSELNVNALLLGDSALYLCASSLGAETGYGYTFGSGTRLTVV.

The genes are TRBV2 and TRBJ1-5, with D possibly TRBD1 on 5 matching bases. From germline, CDR1 is SNHLY and CDR2 FYNNEI. V was shortened by 2 bases and J by 4 bases, with 12 bases between the two germline ends. The CDR3 runs 15 residues. CDR3 loop: CASSELGQTNQPQHF. CDR3 bases: TGTGCCAGCAGTGAATTGGGGCAGACGAATCAGCCCCAGCATTTT.

The gene calls are TRBV29-1 and TRBJ2-7, with a possible D match to TRBD1 (5 bases). Trimming left V 5 bases short and J 5 bases short, with 13 bases between. Germline V gene data show CDR1 as SQVTM and CDR2 as ANQGSEA. This CDR3 is built from 12 residues. CDR3 sequence: CSVSLGRNEQYF. The DNA for the CDR3 is TGCAGCGTTTCATTGGGGCGAAACGAGCAGTACTTC.

The chain has TRBV10-2 and TRBJ2-1; weak D call: TRBD2 (6 bases). V was trimmed by 4 bases and J by 6 bases, leaving 10 bases between them. CDR1 is WSHSY and CDR2 is SAAADI in the germline V gene. The CDR3 has 13 residues. The CDR3 DNA sequence: TGCGCCAGCAGTGTGACTAGGTTCAATGAGCAGTTCTTC. This encodes CASSVTRFNEQFF.

The CDR3 protein is CASTPPRGTEAFF. The DNA of the CDR3 is TGTGCCAGTACCCCGCCAAGGGGTACTGAAGCTTTCTTT. The V call is TRBV19, the J call TRBJ1-1, with D possibly being TRBD1 (5 bases). Germline V gene lookup returns CDR1 LNHDA and CDR2 SQIVND (reference sequence). The CDR3 runs to 13 residues. The V gene lost 7 bases and the J gene lost 5 bases, with 14 bases spanning the gap.

The CDR3 sequence: CATQGKTGHTGELFF. The DNA of the CDR3 is TGTGCCACCCAGGGCAAAACAGGGCACACCGGGGAGCTGTTTTTT. The V call is TRBV10-3, the J call TRBJ2-2; a possible D gene is TRBD1 (6 bases). The CDR3 contains 15 residues. Germline CDR1 ENHRY, CDR2 SYGVKD. V was clipped by 10 bases and J by 3 bases, with 18 bases between them.

The chain recombines TRBV14 with TRBJ1-1, with 7 positions matching TRBD1. V trimming: 4 bases; J trimming: 0 bases; junction bases outside the gene matches: 11. There are 17 residues in the CDR3. Germline values: CDR1 SGHDN, CDR2 FVKESK. CDR3 sequence reads: CASSLTGTVIMNTEAFF. CDR3 sequence (DNA): TGTGCCAGCAGCCTAACCGGGACAGTGATCATGAACACTGAAGCTTTCTTT.

The chain links TRBV5-5 to TRBJ1-5; 10 bases align to TRBD1. CDR3 size: 15 residues. With 2 bases clipped from V and 9 bases from J, the junction kept 8 bases outside the gene matches. Per germline, CDR1 SGHKS and CDR2 YYEKEE (reference sequence). This CDR3 reads CASSLGGTGVRPQHF. In DNA, the CDR3 is TGTGCCAGCAGCTTAGGGGGGACAGGGGTTCGGCCCCAGCATTTT.

The chain joins TRBV5-4 to TRBJ1-1; 9 nucleotides match TRBD1. Germline V lookup: CDR1 SGHNT, CDR2 YYREEE (reference sequence). The CDR3 loop spans 16 amino acids. V shed 3 bases, J shed 5 bases, and the junction held 11 bases outside the gene matches. CDR3 in DNA: TGTGCCAGCAGCTCTCGAGGGACAGGGACGGGTACTGAAGCTTTCTTT. As protein: CASSSRGTGTGTEAFF.

The chain links TRBV13 to TRBJ2-7, with D hard to call. Trimming pared 5 bases from V and 2 bases from J, leaving 13 bases between. CDR3 size: 14 residues. Germline values: CDR1 PRHDT, CDR2 FYEKMQ (reference sequence). The CDR3 protein is CASSRVLSAYEQYF. The CDR3 coding sequence is TGTGCCAGCAGCCGAGTTCTCAGCGCCTACGAGCAGTACTTC.

The table lists this clone with a few counts. Compared with germline, one end of the junction differs, possibly owing to a read error. V gene TRBV10-2 combines with J gene TRBJ1-5; TRBD1 might be the D (5 bases). This CDR3 has 16 amino acids. Germline CDR1 reads WSHSY; CDR2 reads SAAADI. This chain's CDR3 is CASSGAGTDYNQPQHF. The CDR3 DNA reads as TGTGCCAGCAGTGGTGCGGGGACGGATTACAATCAGCCCCAGCATTTT.

V gene TRBV29-1 combines with J gene TRBJ1-1; 7 positions match TRBD1. Losses at the gene ends were 2 bases for V and 3 bases for J; bases not matched to a gene: 12. Germline CDR1 is SQVTM and CDR2 is ANQGSEA. The CDR3 covers 16 residues. The CDR3 protein is CSVELAGKQGYTEAFF. As DNA, the CDR3 is TGCAGCGTTGAATTGGCGGGGAAACAGGGGTACACTGAAGCTTTCTTT.

This chain links TRBV5-1 with TRBJ2-1; no clear D. The V gene lost 4 bases and the J gene lost 6 bases, with 11 bases spanning the gap. This CDR3 contains 13 residues. Germline CDR1 SGHRS, CDR2 YFSETQ. As DNA, the CDR3 is TGCGCCAGCAGCAGTAGCCTTCTCAATGAGCAGTTCTTC. It translates to CASSSSLLNEQFF.

V and J are TRBV9 and TRBJ1-5; TRBD1 matches 9 bases. The CDR3 runs to 15 residues. Germline CDR1 SGDLS, CDR2 YYNGEE. The ends lost 7 bases at V and 1 base at J; junction bases unmatched: 6. CDR3 sequence (DNA): TGTGCCAGCGGGACAGGGATAGACAGCAATCAGCCCCAGCATTTT. This gives the protein CASGTGIDSNQPQHF.